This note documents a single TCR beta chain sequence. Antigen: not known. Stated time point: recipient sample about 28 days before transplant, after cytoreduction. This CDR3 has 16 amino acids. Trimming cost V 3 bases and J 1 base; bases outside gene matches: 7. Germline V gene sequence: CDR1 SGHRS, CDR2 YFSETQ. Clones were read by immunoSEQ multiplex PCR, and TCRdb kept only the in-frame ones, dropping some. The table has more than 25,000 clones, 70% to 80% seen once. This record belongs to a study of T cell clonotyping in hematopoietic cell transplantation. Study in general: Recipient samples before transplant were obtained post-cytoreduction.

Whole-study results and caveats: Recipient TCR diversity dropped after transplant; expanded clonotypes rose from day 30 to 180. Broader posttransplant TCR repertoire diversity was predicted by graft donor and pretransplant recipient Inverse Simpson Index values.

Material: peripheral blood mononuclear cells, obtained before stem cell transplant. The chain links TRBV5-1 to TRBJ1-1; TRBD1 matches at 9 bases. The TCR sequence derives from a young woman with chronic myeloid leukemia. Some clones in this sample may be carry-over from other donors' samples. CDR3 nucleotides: TGCGCCAGCAGCTCCGGGACAGGGAATTGGAACACTGAAGCTTTCTTT. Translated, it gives CASSSGTGNWNTEAFF.